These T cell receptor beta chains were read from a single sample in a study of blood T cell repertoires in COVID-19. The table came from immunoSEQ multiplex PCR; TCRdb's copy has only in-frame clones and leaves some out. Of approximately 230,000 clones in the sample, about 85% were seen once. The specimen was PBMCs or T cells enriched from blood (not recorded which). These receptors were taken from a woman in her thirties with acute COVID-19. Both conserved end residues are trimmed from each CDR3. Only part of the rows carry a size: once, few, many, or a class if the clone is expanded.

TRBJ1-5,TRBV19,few,ASSGGAGHEQPQH
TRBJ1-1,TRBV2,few,ASSKIRQGGNTEAF
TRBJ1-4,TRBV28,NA,ASSPVSGQATNEKLF
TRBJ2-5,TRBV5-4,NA,ASSFVQDGETQY
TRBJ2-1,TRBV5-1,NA,ASSPGQGSYNEQF
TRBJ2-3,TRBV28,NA,ASRTREQMKGTQY
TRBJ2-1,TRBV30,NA,AWSVLQADEQF
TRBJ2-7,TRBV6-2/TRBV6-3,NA,ASSNGQEARTY
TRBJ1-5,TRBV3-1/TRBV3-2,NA,ASSQLRDQPQH
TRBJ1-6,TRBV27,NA,ASGDRQNSPLH
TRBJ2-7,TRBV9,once,ASSPPSAEHEQY
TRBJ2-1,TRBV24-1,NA,ASRSEQF
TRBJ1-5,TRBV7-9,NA,ASSLGGQGGQPQH